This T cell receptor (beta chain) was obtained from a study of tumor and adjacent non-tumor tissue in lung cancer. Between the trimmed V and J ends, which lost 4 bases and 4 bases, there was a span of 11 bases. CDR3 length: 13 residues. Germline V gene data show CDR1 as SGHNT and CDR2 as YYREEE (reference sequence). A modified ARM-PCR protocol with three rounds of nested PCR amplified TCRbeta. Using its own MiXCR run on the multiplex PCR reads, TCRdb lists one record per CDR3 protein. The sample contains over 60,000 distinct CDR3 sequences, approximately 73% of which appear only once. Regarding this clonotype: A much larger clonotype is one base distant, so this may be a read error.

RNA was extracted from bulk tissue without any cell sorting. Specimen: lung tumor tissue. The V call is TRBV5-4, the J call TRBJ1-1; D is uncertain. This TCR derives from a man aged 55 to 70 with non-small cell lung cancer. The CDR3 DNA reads TGTGCCAGCAGCCCCTTTGGGAGCACTGAAGCTTTCTTT. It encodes CASSPFGSTEAFF. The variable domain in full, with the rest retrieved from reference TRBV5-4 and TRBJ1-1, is ETGVTQSPTHLIKTRGQQVTLRCSSQSGHNTVSWYQQALGQGPQFIFQYYREEENGRGNFPPRFSGLQFPNYSSELNVNALELDDSALYLCASSPFGSTEAFFGQGTRLTVV.